The subject of this entry is one T cell receptor beta chain. What it binds is not known. This CDR3 region has 15 residues. V dropped 1 base and J dropped 5; count of bases not matched to a gene: 4. The germline gives CDR1 MNHNS, CDR2 SASEGT. TCRdb's table, derived via immunoSEQ multiplex PCR, lists solely in-frame clones and lacks some. The sample contains tens of thousands of clones, about 88% of which appear only once. The entry originates in a study of T cell responses to AZD1222 COVID-19 vaccine. General study findings and limits: Mapped onto spike, vaccine-associated CD4 TCRs spanned it and were dominant at 160-218 and 743-854. Among the donors, most were white British and more were female, and clonal diversity was possibly underestimated.

Sequencing was performed on peripheral blood, taken 28 days after the second AZD1222 dose. This clonotype was sampled from an adult who received the AZD1222 COVID-19 vaccine. J is TRBJ2-5 and V is TRBV6-1, with 10 nucleotides matching TRBD1. CDR3 bases: TGTGCCAGCAGTGAAGATGACAGGGGGCTGGAGACCCAGTACTTC. It codes for CASSEDDRGLETQYF.